Shown below are 21 T cell receptor beta chains from a single sample sequenced in a study of STAT5B mutations in CD4+ large granular lymphocyte leukemia. Only in-frame clones appear in the TCRdb table, and some are missing; sequencing was by immunoSEQ multiplex PCR. The table shows approximately 30,000 clones, with roughly 91% occurring only once. What was sequenced was CD4+ T cells from blood buffy coats. These receptors were taken from a human donor in good health.

This chain connects TRBV19 to TRBJ1-4; D gene ambiguous. The V and J ends lost 5 bases and 7 bases respectively, with 8 bases between them. The V gene's germline CDR1 is LNHDA and CDR2 SQIVND (reference sequence). The CDR3 has 12 amino acids. In DNA form, the CDR3 reads TGTGCCAGTAGTCGGACTCTTGAAAAACTGTTTTTT. Encoded protein: CASSRTLEKLFF.

The chain is built from TRBV2 and TRBJ1-1; 8 bases agree with TRBD1. Trimming took 8 bases from V and 1 from J; bases not matched to a gene: 3. The V gene's germline CDR1 is SNHLY and CDR2 FYNNEI. CDR3 length: 13 amino acids. CDR3 protein: CASLGQENTEAFF. The CDR3 DNA reads as TGTGCCAGCCTGGGACAGGAGAACACTGAAGCTTTCTTT.

This rearrangement joins TRBV15 to TRBJ2-3; 7 bases agree with TRBD1. V was pared by 5 bases and J by 4 bases, with 3 bases of the junction left unmatched. The length of the CDR3 is 13 residues. The germline V gene has CDR1 LNHNV and CDR2 YYDKDF (reference sequence). CDR3: CATSLRGPDTQYF. CDR3 in DNA: TGTGCCACCAGCTTGAGGGGGCCAGATACGCAGTATTTT.

The chain carries TRBV7-2 and TRBJ2-6, with 7 bases that match TRBD2. Germline V gives CDR1 SGHTA, CDR2 FQGNSA. V was pared by 0 bases and J by 5 bases, with 4 bases of the junction left unmatched. This CDR3 is 16 amino acids long. CDR3 in DNA: TGTGCCAGCAGCTTAGCCTCAAGCGGGAGGGCCAACGTCCTGACTTTC. This sequence encodes CASSLASSGRANVLTF.

This clone appeared a single time. V and J are TRBV28 and TRBJ2-7, with 7 bases lining up with TRBD1. CDR1 and CDR2 (germline): MDHEN, SYDVKM. The CDR3 contains 13 residues. With V trimmed by 2 bases and J by 2 bases, 0 bases remained unmatched. In DNA, the CDR3 is TGTGCCAGCAGTTTAAGGGGGCCCTACGAGCAGTACTTC. Amino acids: CASSLRGPYEQYF.

This clone was recorded a few times. V is TRBV18 and J is TRBJ1-1; perhaps TRBD1 as D (5 bases). CDR3 size: 13 residues. V was cut by 9 bases and J by 5 bases, with 16 bases left in between. From germline, CDR1 is KGHSH and CDR2 LQKENI. CDR3 sequence (DNA): TGTGCCAGTCACGGGGGGATAGGGACTGAAGCTTTCTTT. Protein product: CASHGGIGTEAFF.

CDR3 in amino acids: CASSESGRVNTEAFF. The CDR3 nucleotides are TGTGCCAGCAGTGAATCGGGTAGGGTGAACACTGAAGCTTTCTTT. The rearrangement links TRBV6-1 to TRBJ1-1; D gene unclear. The length of the CDR3 is 15 residues. Trimming removed 2 bases at V and 0 bases at J, with 10 bases between. Germline lookup yields CDR1 MNHNS and CDR2 SASEGT.

J is TRBJ2-1 and V is TRBV7-7, with a weak D call TRBD2 (6 bases). The CDR3 is 16 residues long. Trimming removed 2 bases at V and 6 bases at J, with 17 bases between. Germline CDR1 is SSHAT and CDR2 is FNYEAQ (reference sequence). The CDR3 nucleotides read TGTGCCAGCAGCTTAAATCTCCCGGGAGCCGGCAATGAGCAGTTCTTC. It encodes CASSLNLPGAGNEQFF.

The chain combines TRBV5-1 with TRBJ2-2; unclear D gene. Trimming shortened V by 4 bases and J by 2 bases, and 9 bases separated the two germline ends. Germline CDR1 reads SGHRS; CDR2 reads YFSETQ. This CDR3 spans 14 amino acids. CDR3 sequence: CASSPGRNTGELFF. DNA of the CDR3: TGCGCCAGCAGCCCCGGACGTAACACCGGGGAGCTGTTTTTT.

This clone appeared a single time. J is TRBJ2-1 and V is TRBV7-9, with a weak D call TRBD2 (5 bases). The CDR3 is 15 amino acids. The V and J ends lost 6 bases and 10 bases respectively, with 22 bases between them. Germline V CDR1 and CDR2: SEHNR, FQNEAQ (reference sequence). The CDR3 DNA is TGTGCCAGCAGGCCCGGGAACCATGAAGTAGAGGAGCAGTTCTTC. It codes for CASRPGNHEVEEQFF.

This sequence joins TRBV4-1 and TRBJ2-1; tentatively, D is TRBD2 (5 bases). Trimming pared 7 bases from V and 10 bases from J, leaving 17 bases between. The germline V gene encodes CDR1 MGHRA and CDR2 YSYEKL. The CDR3 covers 13 residues. CDR3 protein: CASMSGPGTEQFF. CDR3 DNA: TGCGCCAGCATGAGCGGTCCAGGCACGGAGCAGTTCTTC.

V is TRBV9 and J is TRBJ2-1; D is perhaps TRBD1 (5 bases). This CDR3 is built from 13 residues. V dropped 0 bases and J dropped 8 bases, with 9 bases sitting between them. The germline V gene has CDR1 SGDLS and CDR2 YYNGEE. The chain's CDR3 is CASSVGPRDEQFF. CDR3 in DNA: TGTGCCAGCAGCGTAGGACCCAGGGATGAGCAGTTCTTC.

This chain uses TRBV7-3 with TRBJ2-5, with D perhaps TRBD1 (6 bases). The CDR3 spans 15 residues. V lost 3 bases and J 4 bases, leaving 15 bases between the germline ends. The germline V gene has CDR1 SGHTA and CDR2 FQGTGA. The CDR3 DNA reads as TGTGCCAGCAGCTTGTCCAGGGGTTCGGGAGAGACCCAGTACTTC. Its translation: CASSLSRGSGETQYF.

CDR3 loop: CASSLQREKGGELFF. As DNA, the CDR3 is TGTGCCAGCAGCTTGCAGCGGGAGAAGGGCGGGGAGCTGTTTTTT. The rearrangement links TRBV7-9 to TRBJ2-2; TRBD2 matches at 8 bases. The CDR3 runs to 15 residues. The germline CDR1 and CDR2 sequences are SEHNR and FQNEAQ (reference sequence). The junction had 7 bases not matched to a gene; V was cut back by 3 bases and J by 7 bases.

This chain uses TRBV28 with TRBJ2-7, with 7 bases identical to TRBD1. This CDR3 spans 15 amino acids. Germline CDR1 MDHEN, CDR2 SYDVKM. Unmatched junction bases numbered 18, after V lost 9 bases and J lost 7 bases. The CDR3 loop is CASLGPDRNPREQYF. For the CDR3, the DNA is TGTGCCAGTTTAGGACCGGACAGGAACCCTAGAGAGCAGTACTTC.

The chain has TRBV25-1 and TRBJ2-7; D might be TRBD1 (6 bases). Germline values: CDR1 MGHDK, CDR2 SYGVNS. The ends were cut back, 3 bases at V and 2 bases at J, with 11 bases in the middle. This CDR3 spans 14 amino acids. The chain's CDR3 is CASSEGTFPYEQYF. DNA of the CDR3: TGTGCCAGCAGTGAGGGGACATTTCCCTACGAGCAGTACTTC.

The sample holds a few counts of this clone. The V call is TRBV19, the J call TRBJ2-7; D possibly corresponds to TRBD1 (5 bases). This CDR3 is built from 13 residues. V was cut by 9 bases and J by 3 bases, with 15 bases left in between. CDR1 and CDR2 (germline): LNHDA, SQIVND (reference sequence). The chain's CDR3 is CASSPRALYEQYF. CDR3 bases: TGTGCCAGCAGCCCCAGGGCCCTCTACGAGCAGTACTTC.

The chain has TRBV21-1 and TRBJ2-7; the table's D call of TRBD2 was not tested on the DNA. TRBV21-1 is classified as a pseudogene. The CDR3 length is 13 residues. In nucleotides, the CDR3 is TGTGCCAGCACCCTCCCGGGGGGGGGACATAGGAAGTTC. Protein: CASTLPGGGHRKF.

The rearrangement joins TRBV28 to TRBJ2-1, with 12 bases matching TRBD2. The CDR3 spans 14 residues. J lost 15 bases, V lost 5 bases, and 11 bases had no gene match. Germline V gene sequence: CDR1 MDHEN, CDR2 SYDVKM. The chain's CDR3 is CASSTPGLAGYLFF. CDR3 coding DNA: TGTGCCAGCAGTACCCCGGGACTAGCGGGTTATCTGTTCTTC.

The rearrangement links TRBV4-1 to TRBJ2-1, with D perhaps TRBD1 or TRBD2 (5 bases each). This CDR3 comprises 15 residues. The germline V gene encodes CDR1 MGHRA and CDR2 YSYEKL. Trimming took 0 bases from V and 9 from J, leaving 15 bases between them. CDR3 sequence (DNA): TGCGCCAGCAGCCAAGAGGACGGGACGGTGGGTGAGCAGTTCTTC. This translates into CASSQEDGTVGEQFF.

This chain links TRBV30 with TRBJ1-1; 8 bases are a match to TRBD1. Trimming removed 7 bases from V and 6 bases from J; junction bases left unmatched: 13. The length of the CDR3 is 14 residues. Germline CDR1 is GTSNPN and CDR2 is SVGIG (reference sequence). The CDR3 DNA reads TGTGCCTTGGCAAGACAGGGGTCAGGCTCTGAAGCTTTCTTT. Residues: CALARQGSGSEAFF.